What follows is one T cell receptor beta chain and its context. This clonotype was observed many times. Its cognate antigen has yet to be identified. There are no base qualities to consult, and no much larger clone falls within one base. Cut back by 6 bases and 1 base, the V and J ends lie 9 bases apart. Its CDR3 holds 13 amino acids, cysteine through phenylalanine. The only DNA kept is the CDR3, 39 bases in frame from the first base. The germline V gene provides CDR1 MNHEY and CDR2 SVGEGT. The record originates from a study of human T cells and chemical hapten exposure (TCRdb year 2021). In the study overall: Libraries were combined into a pool for sequencing, and differences in TCR yield between samples came mainly from small differences in library volumes within the pool. For every blood RNA sample, sequencing covered both the TCR alpha and TCR beta chains. In alopecia patients, the study followed how the peripheral blood TCR repertoire changed in vivo over primary and secondary sensitization to diphenylcyclopropenone (DPC), a hapten.

The research as a whole found: DPC sensitization did not change the number of TCRs with a frequency above 1 in 1000, and there was no evidence of changes in global repertoire structure. After repeated subsampling, changes were observed in the strength of the expansion versus patch-test correlation and in the threshold at which the correlation became significant.

In light of the paper, this sample's time point label describes: healthy volunteer bleed at 2 weeks. Total RNA was extracted from unfractionated whole blood collected in Tempus Blood RNA tubes. Five healthy volunteers served as TCR sequencing controls and were bled at day 0, 2 weeks and 6 weeks. Libraries were prepared through RACE. Data came from a NextSeq 500. During library preparation, unique molecular identifiers were attached to individual cDNA molecules so that TCRs could be counted quantitatively and reproducibly. Under the source paper's analysis protocol: The median number of TCRs per sample was roughly 98,000, ranging from roughly 20,000 to 700,000. V, J and CDR3 annotation of the TCR reads was performed with the Decombinator software suite. For the PS versus PT1 abundance plots, all samples were subsampled to the same number of TCRs (28,000). TCRs were defined as expanded if absent before sensitization and observed at least eight times at the 2-week time point. TCRdb handled the public reads itself, with Q25 trimming in fastp and clone calling in MiXCR, and kept productive beta chains. All rows with the same CDR3 protein become a single entry with the most common DNA and genes. TCRdb's processing, not the authors', yielded these V and J calls. For this sample there are about 45,000 distinct CDR3 sequences; about 4.5% appear just once. About 1.6% of the sample is in the top ten clones.

The chain was built from TRBV6-2 or TRBV6-3 and TRBJ1-2; no D gene is confidently identified. This receptor was taken from a female donor in good health. Some clones in this sample may be carry-over from other donors' samples. Sequences were obtained from whole blood. The DNA is as follows: TGTGCCAGCAGCAGGCGACTTAACTATGGCTACACCTTC. The resulting protein is CASSRRLNYGYTF.